This entry lists 13 T cell receptor beta chains sequenced from one sample in a study of identical twins. One entry per CDR3 protein results from TCRdb running MiXCR on the 5' RACE reads. There are under 400,000 distinct CDR3 sequences in the sample; 9% to 10% occur only once, and 8% to 9.5% lies in the top ten. The sequenced sample consisted of naive T cells sorted from blood. The receptors here all came from a woman between 45 and 60 years old in good health.

This clonotype was recorded many times. The chain recombines TRBV12-3 or TRBV12-4 with TRBJ2-2; TRBD2 aligns across 8 bases. Losses at the gene ends were 4 bases for V and 0 bases for J; bases not matched to a gene: 7. The CDR3 is made up of 17 amino acids. DNA for the CDR3: TGTGCCAGCAGTTACGTTAGCGGGGCCGCGAACACCGGGGAGCTGTTTTTT. Translation gives CASSYVSGAANTGELFF.

The chain has TRBV27 and TRBJ2-1, with TRBD2 matching 7 bases. CDR3 length: 13 amino acids. With V trimmed by 2 bases and J by 12 bases, 7 bases remained unmatched. In germline, CDR1 is MNHEY, CDR2 SMNVEV (reference sequence). The CDR3 bases are TGTGCCAGCAGTTTAAGCCTGGGGGGGACGCAGTTCTTC. This gives the protein CASSLSLGGTQFF.

The rearrangement uses TRBV12-3 or TRBV12-4 and TRBJ1-1, with a weak D call TRBD1 (6 bases). The CDR3 runs to 15 residues. The ends were cut back, 2 bases at V and 7 bases at J, with 17 bases in the middle. CDR3 sequence reads: CASSLTGAQGNEAFF. The CDR3 coding sequence is TGTGCCAGCAGTTTAACGGGGGCGCAGGGGAATGAAGCTTTCTTT.

This clonotype turned up a few times. This chain connects TRBV6-1 to TRBJ2-3, with 12 bases that match TRBD2. This CDR3 is built from 15 residues. V gave up 6 bases and J gave up 5 bases; unmatched junction bases: 6. CDR1 MNHNS and CDR2 SASEGT come from the germline V gene. This chain's CDR3 is CASSPTSGGRDTQYF. The CDR3 bases are TGTGCCAGCAGCCCGACTAGCGGGGGCCGAGATACGCAGTATTTT.

In regard to this clonotype: A much larger clone is a single base away; this may be a read error. The chain carries TRBV5-1 and TRBJ1-1; TRBD1 matches at 7 bases. CDR1 SGHRS and CDR2 YFSETQ come from the germline V gene. The length of the CDR3 is 15 residues. CDR3 DNA sequence: TGCTCCAGCAGCTTGACCGGGACAGTCGGCACTGAAGCTTTCTTT. This sequence encodes CSSSLTGTVGTEAFF.

This clonotype was detected many times. The V gene is TRBV20-1, the J gene TRBJ1-1; the D gene is possibly TRBD1 (5 bases). The CDR3 contains 13 residues. From germline, CDR1 is DFQATT and CDR2 SNEGSKA (reference sequence). Between the trimmed V and J ends, which lost 0 bases and 1 base, there was a span of 6 bases. The CDR3 region is CSARDGGNTEAFF. The CDR3 DNA is TGCAGTGCTAGAGATGGGGGGAACACTGAAGCTTTCTTT.

This sequence joins TRBV5-6 and TRBJ2-1; 10 nucleotides agree with TRBD2. The germline CDR1 and CDR2 sequences are SGHDT and YYEEEE. The CDR3 extends over 12 amino acids. J lost 10 bases, V lost 4 bases, and 2 bases had no gene match. For the CDR3, the DNA is TGTGCCAGCAGCAAGGGACTAGCGGAGCAGTTCTTC. It encodes CASSKGLAEQFF.

V is TRBV6-1 and J is TRBJ2-1, with 9 positions matching TRBD1. This CDR3 has 16 residues. CDR1 is MNHNS, CDR2 SASEGT, per germline. The junction had 11 bases not matched to a gene; V was cut back by 6 bases and J by 5 bases. The CDR3 bases are TGTGCCAGCAGGCTGTACTCCGGGACAGGGCACAATGAGCAGTTCTTC. It encodes CASRLYSGTGHNEQFF.

V is TRBV7-9 and J is TRBJ2-5; D is possibly TRBD1 (5 bases). V was cut by 3 bases and J by 3 bases, with 11 bases left in between. Germline assignment: CDR1 SEHNR and CDR2 FQNEAQ (reference sequence). This CDR3 is 14 amino acids long. DNA for the CDR3: TGTGCCAGCAGCTTCCCCTCACAGGAAGAGACCCAGTACTTC. Its protein is CASSFPSQEETQYF.

This clonotype was counted at least ten times. The J gene is TRBJ2-3, the V gene TRBV3-1; TRBD1 matches 7 bases. The CDR3 spans 15 residues. V shed 0 bases, J shed 4 bases, and the junction held 4 bases outside the gene matches. CDR1 and CDR2 (germline): LGHDT, YNNKEL (reference sequence). The CDR3 sequence: CASSQETGLADTQYF. The CDR3, as DNA: TGTGCCAGCAGCCAAGAGACAGGGCTGGCAGATACGCAGTATTTT.

This clonotype was seen at least ten times. The rearrangement links TRBV20-1 to TRBJ1-2; D uncertain. Trimming shortened V by 0 bases and J by 8 bases, and 4 bases separated the two germline ends. Germline V lookup: CDR1 DFQATT, CDR2 SNEGSKA (reference sequence). The CDR3 length is 10 residues. The CDR3 loop is CSARDYGYTF. Here the CDR3 DNA reads TGCAGTGCTAGAGATTACGGCTACACCTTC.

This clonotype has a handful of counts. The chain joins TRBV12-3 or TRBV12-4 to TRBJ2-7; tentative D call: TRBD1 (6 bases). Trimming took 0 bases from V and 1 from J, leaving 13 bases between them. The CDR3 extends over 16 amino acids. The CDR3 sequence: CASSLAFTGSSYEQYF. CDR3 nucleotide sequence: TGTGCCAGCAGTTTAGCGTTTACAGGGTCTTCCTACGAGCAGTACTTC.

This clonotype was seen ten or more times. This sequence joins TRBV12-3 or TRBV12-4 and TRBJ1-1; D is ambiguous. V was trimmed by 5 bases and J by 5 bases, leaving 12 bases between them. The CDR3 is made up of 13 amino acids. This CDR3 is CASSIPAVTEAFF. The CDR3 region has the DNA TGTGCCAGCAGTATCCCGGCAGTAACTGAAGCTTTCTTT.